This T cell receptor (beta chain) was documented in a study of T cell clonotyping in hematopoietic cell transplantation. Notes on the study in general: Recipient TCR diversity dropped after transplant; expanded clonotypes rose from day 30 to 180. Broader posttransplant TCR repertoire diversity was predicted by graft donor and pretransplant recipient Inverse Simpson Index values.

Recipients were bled about 28 days pretransplant and at posttransplant days 30, 100, 180. The table came from immunoSEQ multiplex PCR; TCRdb's copy has only in-frame clones and leaves some out. This repertoire shows roughly 7,500 clones, just over 90% found once; its top ten account for 3.5% to 4.5%. As regards this clone: Its antigen is currently unknown.

CDR1 is ENHRY and CDR2 is SYGVKD in the germline V gene. The CDR3 has 14 residues. V dropped 4 bases and J dropped 1 base, with 10 bases sitting between them. The source was PBMCs, collected 180 days after allogeneic stem cell transplant. This TCR was sampled from a female patient aged 45 to 65 who had an allogeneic stem cell transplant from an unrelated donor, so the T cells may come from the graft donor. Some clones in this sample may be carry-over from other donors' samples. The rearrangement joins TRBV10-3 to TRBJ1-1; D is perhaps TRBD1 (6 bases). Here the CDR3 reads CAISGGRGNTEAFF. DNA for the CDR3: TGTGCCATCAGTGGGGGGCGGGGGAACACTGAAGCTTTCTTT.